Detailed here is one T cell receptor (beta chain). Its target is unknown. The data were taken from a study of T cells expressing NK-cell markers. Study details: Sorted CD3+CD56+NKG2C+, CD3+CD56+NKG2C- and CD3+CD56-NKG2C+ T cells provided the TCR beta repertoires. Study-wide points: A range of about 1.0-7.5% of CD8+ T cells consisted of dominant NKG2C+ clonotypes in several donors.

TCRdb re-called the 5' RACE reads, yielding one record per CDR3 amino acid sequence without DNA. This sample lists approximately 460,000 distinct CDR3 sequences; its ten largest clones have 7.3%. The CDR3 extends over 14 amino acids. The chain uses TRBV12-3 or TRBV12-4 and TRBJ1-5; TCRdb designates TRBD1, a call that cannot be tested without DNA. This receptor was taken from a woman aged 18-70 years in good health. The sequenced material came from blood T cells: a sorted CD56 or NKG2C T cell subset, CD4+ or CD8+ T cells, or bulk PBMC T cells (not recorded which). This CDR3 reads CASSLQGVRQPQHF.